This TCR beta chain was sequenced in a study of blood T cell repertoires in COVID-19. Participant age was about 18 to 95 years, and participants resided in fewer than 30 US areas. Categorization into cohorts depended on clinical history that participants reported. Only in-frame clones appear in the TCRdb table, and some are missing; sequencing was by immunoSEQ multiplex PCR. The table has around 300,000 clones, 90% seen once. The sequencing sample was made of PBMCs or T cells enriched from blood (not recorded which). The TCR originated in a woman in her late teens or twenties with acute COVID-19.

The chain's CDR3 is CASSFTGIGELFF. The CDR3 DNA reads as TGTGCCAGCAGCTTTACGGGAATCGGGGAGCTGTTTTTT. V usage is TRBV13 and J usage is TRBJ2-2, with D maybe TRBD2 (5 bases). Germline V CDR1 and CDR2: PRHDT, FYEKMQ (reference sequence). The CDR3 is 13 amino acids. Trimming pared 3 bases from V and 7 bases from J, leaving 9 bases between. Looking up the rest from reference TRBV13 and TRBJ2-2 gives the full variable domain: AAGVIQSPRHLIKEKRETATLKCYPIPRHDTVYWYQQGPGQDPQFLISFYEKMQSDKGSIPDRFSAQQFSDYHSELNMSSLELGDSALYFCASSFTGIGELFFGEGSRLTVL.